Each of the 8 T cell receptor beta chains below was sequenced from the same sample in a study of shared clonotypes between healthy human individuals. Clones were read by immunoSEQ multiplex PCR, and TCRdb kept only the in-frame ones, dropping some. This table holds roughly 1,000,000 clones, 75% to 80% found once. Sequencing was carried out using memory CD4+ T cells from PBMCs. Subset denoted: CD45RA-negative fraction. The source of these receptors is a man aged 18-30 years in good health. Some clones in this sample may be carry-over from other donors' samples.

The rearrangement uses TRBV2 and TRBJ2-3; D is undetermined. CDR3 size: 11 residues. CDR1 is SNHLY, CDR2 FYNNEI, per germline. The ends were cut back, 7 bases at V and 4 bases at J, with 6 bases in the middle. The CDR3 DNA reads as TGTGCCAGCAAAGAGGCAGATACGCAGTATTTT. As protein: CASKEADTQYF.

This clone was observed many times. This chain uses TRBV5-1 with TRBJ2-2; TRBD1 or TRBD2 may be the D gene (5 bases each). Germline lookup yields CDR1 SGHRS and CDR2 YFSETQ. The V end was cut by 5 bases, the J end by 5 bases, with 22 bases between. The length of the CDR3 is 17 residues. The DNA of the CDR3 is TGCGCCAGCAGGCTTGGGACGGTAGGACTCTCTACCGGGGAGCTGTTTTTT. Translated: CASRLGTVGLSTGELFF. The variable domain in full, with the rest retrieved from reference TRBV5-1 and TRBJ2-2, is KAGVTQTPRYLIKTRGQQVTLSCSPISGHRSVSWYQQTPGQGLQFLFEYFSETQRNKGNFPGRFSGRQFSNSRSEMNVSTLELGDSALYLCASRLGTVGLSTGELFFGEGSRLTVL.

The chain combines TRBV5-6 with TRBJ1-1; no reliable D call. Trimming cost V 4 bases and J 3 bases, with 25 bases left between them. CDR3 length: 18 residues. In germline, CDR1 is SGHDT, CDR2 YYEEEE. As DNA, the CDR3 is TGTGCCAGCAGCCCCTATTTCTTCGAAGCCACCTGGGACACTGAAGCTTTCTTT. Amino acids: CASSPYFFEATWDTEAFF.

This chain joins TRBV5-1 and TRBJ2-3; D might be TRBD1 (5 bases). Trimming removed 4 bases from V and 4 bases from J, with 13 bases in between. CDR1 is SGHRS and CDR2 is YFSETQ in the germline V gene. The CDR3 spans 14 residues. CDR3 sequence (DNA): TGCGCCAGCAGCGCGCTTGGGGCGGCAGATACGCAGTATTTT. It specifies CASSALGAADTQYF.

CDR3 in amino acids: CASGLPRWRLGHF. Here the CDR3 DNA reads TGTGCTAGTGGTTTGCCCCGGTGGCGGCTTGGGCATTTT. This chain joins TRBV12-5 and TRBJ1-5, with D unresolved. This CDR3 comprises 13 residues. Trimming took off 2 bases at V and 15 bases at J, with 17 bases between the two ends. Germline lookup yields CDR1 LGHNT and CDR2 FRNRAP.

This chain uses TRBV27 with TRBJ2-7, with TRBD2 identical over 12 bases. The V gene end was trimmed by 5 bases and the J gene end by 3 bases; junction bases not matched to a gene: 5. Germline values: CDR1 MNHEY, CDR2 SMNVEV (reference sequence). The CDR3 sequence is 15 residues long. DNA of the CDR3: TGTGCCAGCAGTCTAGCGGGAGGGGCCGGCTACGAGCAGTACTTC. This encodes CASSLAGGAGYEQYF.

Note on this clone: One end of the junction fails to match germline, which may point to a read error. The J gene is TRBJ2-7, the V gene TRBV4-1, with D unresolved. The CDR3 is 15 residues long. The germline V gene has CDR1 MGHRA and CDR2 YSYEKL. The CDR3 DNA follows: TGCGCCAGCAGCCCGACCAGCTCCCGCTCCAACGAGCAGTACTTC. Translation gives CASSPTSSRSNEQYF.

This chain links TRBV10-2 with TRBJ1-1, with D possibly TRBD1 on 6 matching bases. V lost 5 bases, J lost 6 bases, and 13 bases lay in between. The CDR3 covers 13 residues. The germline V gene encodes CDR1 WSHSY and CDR2 SAAADI. Written as DNA, the CDR3 is TGCGCCAGCAGTCAAAGGGGGGGGGCTGAAGCTTTCTTT. This sequence encodes CASSQRGGAEAFF.